This T cell receptor beta chain emerged from a study of cytomegalovirus exposure and HLA in healthy donors. Study-wide context: Among some 400 genotyped donors, around 82% fell in the Caucasian-associated ancestry cluster.

This CDR3 is 11 amino acids long. Per the germline V gene, CDR1 is MDHEN and CDR2 is SYDVKM. Trimming at V came to 9 bases and at J to 10 bases, leaving 8 bases not matched to a gene. This PCR relied on a set of 60 Vbeta primers and 13 Jbeta primers. The table came from immunoSEQ multiplex PCR; TCRdb's copy has only in-frame clones and leaves some out. The table has 160,000 or so clones, around 77% seen once. Concerning this clone: Its specificity is unknown.

Overall study findings and caveats: Listed as cytomegalovirus-associated were 150 to 200 TCR beta chains. Earlier analysis looked at TCR beta V segments, and most were productive about 90% or about 30% of the time. Donors belonging to an Asian-associated ancestry cluster reportedly showed fewer N-insertions in productive TCRs than the 666-donor mean, according to what a later analysis found.

The sequenced sample was PBMCs. The chain joins TRBV28 to TRBJ1-1; 7 nucleotides match TRBD1. The source is a woman in her thirties in good health and CMV-seronegative. CDR3 bases: TGTGCCAGTTGCGACAGGGTTTTAGCTTTCTTT. Amino acid sequence: CASCDRVLAFF. Based on the CDR3 plus reference TRBV28 and TRBJ1-1, the full variable domain is DVKVTQSSRYLVKRTGEKVFLECVQDMDHENMFWYRQDPGLGLRLIYFSYDVKMKEKGDIPEGYSVSREKKERFSLILESASTNQTSMYLCASCDRVLAFFGQGTRLTVV.